The T cell receptor (beta chain) described here comes from a study of blood T cell repertoires in COVID-19. On the study more broadly: The analysed material was cDNA or gDNA that came from T cells, B-cell-depleted T cells, or PBMCs.

In the original processing: Researchers report that nucleated cell counts were estimated from reference gene primer amplification. Using immunoSEQ multiplex PCR, the repertoire was profiled, and TCRdb retains in-frame clones only, with some absent. V and J calls plus clone size are reproduced from that table; the DNA served to infer D and trimming. The data contain more than 85,000 clones, approximately 67% of them seen just once; the ten biggest clones take up 6% to 8.5%. V was clipped by 3 bases and J by 4 bases; unmatched bases: 6. CDR1 SGHRS and CDR2 YFSETQ come from the germline V gene. The CDR3 runs 14 residues.

This sequence was found in a woman in her sixties or seventies with acute or convalescent COVID-19. V usage is TRBV5-1 and J usage is TRBJ1-1, with 7 positions matching TRBD1. The sample was peripheral blood. For the CDR3, the DNA is TGCGCCAGCAGCTCCGGACAGGCCCTCACTGAAGCTTTCTTT. Its protein product is CASSSGQALTEAFF.